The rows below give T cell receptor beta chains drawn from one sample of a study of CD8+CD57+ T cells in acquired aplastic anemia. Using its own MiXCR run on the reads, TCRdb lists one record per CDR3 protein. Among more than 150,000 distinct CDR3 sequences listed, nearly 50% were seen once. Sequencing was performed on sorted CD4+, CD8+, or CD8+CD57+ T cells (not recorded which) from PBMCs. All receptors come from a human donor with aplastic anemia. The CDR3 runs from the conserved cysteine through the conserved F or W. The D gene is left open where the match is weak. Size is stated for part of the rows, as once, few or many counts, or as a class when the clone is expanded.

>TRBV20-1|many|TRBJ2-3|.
CSARVPLLSTDTQYF
TGCAGTGCTAGGGTGCCCCTACTCAGCACAGATACGCAGTATTTT
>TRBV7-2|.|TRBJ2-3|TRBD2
CASSLRGAKDTQYF
TGTGCCAGCAGCTTGCGGGGGGCGAAAGATACGCAGTATTTT
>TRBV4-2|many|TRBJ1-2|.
CASSQEWEGRGYTF
TGTGCCAGCAGCCAAGAGTGGGAGGGAAGGGGCTACACCTTC
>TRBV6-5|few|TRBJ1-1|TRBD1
CASSYLGQGNTEAFF
TGTGCCAGCAGTTACTTGGGACAGGGAAACACTGAAGCTTTCTTT
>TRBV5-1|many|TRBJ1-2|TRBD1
CASSLDTGGGGYTF
TGCGCCAGCAGCTTGGACACAGGGGGCGGTGGCTACACCTTC
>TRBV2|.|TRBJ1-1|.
CASSGWTEAFF
TGTGCCAGCAGTGGATGGACTGAAGCTTTCTTT
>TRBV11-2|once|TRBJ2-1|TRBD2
CASSLGGLAGAHEQFF
TGTGCCAGCAGCTTAGGGGGCCTAGCGGGGGCGCATGAGCAGTTCTTC
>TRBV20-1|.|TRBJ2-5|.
CSARDPDMADAPQETQYF
TGCAGTGCTAGAGACCCAGATATGGCGGACGCACCACAAGAGACCCAGTACTTC
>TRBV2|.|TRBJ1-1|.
CASTETVTEAFF
TGTGCCAGCACGGAGACAGTCACTGAAGCTTTCTTT
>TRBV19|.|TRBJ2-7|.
CASSIWGASTYEQYF
TGTGCCAGTAGTATCTGGGGGGCTTCGACCTACGAGCAGTACTTC
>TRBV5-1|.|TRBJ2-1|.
CASSLSRTLAYNEQFF
TGCGCCAGCAGCTTGTCGAGGACGTTAGCCTACAATGAGCAGTTCTTC
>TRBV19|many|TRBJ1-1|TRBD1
CASNTDRVGTEAFF
TGTGCCAGTAATACAGACAGGGTTGGAACTGAAGCTTTCTTT
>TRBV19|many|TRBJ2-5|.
CASSSSGPETQYF
TGTGCCAGTAGTAGCTCAGGGCCAGAGACCCAGTACTTC
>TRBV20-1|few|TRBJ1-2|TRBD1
CSASGQGFYGYTF
TGCAGTGCTAGCGGACAGGGTTTCTATGGCTACACCTTC
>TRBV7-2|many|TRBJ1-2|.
CASSLELLAGYGYTF
TGTGCCAGCAGCTTAGAATTGCTTGCAGGGTATGGCTACACCTTC
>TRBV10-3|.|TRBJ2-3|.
CAISALGGTDTQYF
TGTGCCATCAGTGCCCTAGGAGGCACAGATACGCAGTATTTT
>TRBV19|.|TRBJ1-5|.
CASSRGAPNQPQHF
TGTGCCAGTAGTAGAGGGGCCCCAAATCAGCCCCAGCATTTT
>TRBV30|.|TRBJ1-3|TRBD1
CAWSAKPGQGSGNTIYF
TGTGCCTGGAGTGCCAAACCGGGACAGGGATCTGGAAACACCATATATTTT